The rows below give T cell receptor beta chains drawn from one sample of a study of identical twins. TCRdb reprocessed the 5' RACE reads via MiXCR and lists one record per CDR3 protein. The sample yields 1.5 million to 2 million distinct CDR3 sequences, more than 30% seen once. Sequencing was performed on cord blood. These receptors were obtained from a newborn girl in good health. Both conserved end residues are part of each CDR3. A D gene is named only where the DNA matches it firmly. The size of a clone is reported for some rows only, either as once, few or many, or as a class for expanded clones.

>-|TRBJ1-6|few|TRBV4-1
CASSRIYDASLHF
TGCGCCAGCAGCCGCATATATGATGCCTCCCTCCACTTT
>-|TRBJ2-3|few|TRBV28
CASSGLGGGTDTQYF
TGTGCCAGCAGTGGGCTAGGGGGAGGCACAGATACGCAGTATTTT
>-|TRBJ2-7|few|TRBV28
CASSLLQETYEQYF
TGTGCCAGCAGTTTACTTCAGGAGACCTACGAGCAGTACTTC
>TRBD2|TRBJ2-3|-|TRBV7-2
CASSFAGTSLTDTQYF
TGTGCCAGCAGCTTCGCCGGGACTAGTCTGACAGATACGCAGTATTTT
>-|TRBJ2-3|many|TRBV12-3/TRBV12-4
CASSLSTTGDTQYF
TGTGCCAGCAGTTTATCGACTACAGGGGATACGCAGTATTTT
>-|TRBJ1-2|-|TRBV28
CASSGLTSTNYGYTF
TGTGCCAGCAGTGGTCTGACATCCACTAACTATGGCTACACCTTC
>-|TRBJ1-1|few|TRBV7-2
CASSLGAVTEAFF
TGTGCCAGCAGCTTAGGGGCAGTCACTGAAGCTTTCTTT
>TRBD2|TRBJ2-1|-|TRBV6-5
CASSLEGLTSGGVPPVYEQFF
TGTGCCAGCAGTTTAGAGGGGCTGACTAGCGGGGGGGTACCTCCTGTCTACGAGCAGTTCTTC
>-|TRBJ1-6|few|TRBV28
CASSLDSRINSPLHF
TGTGCCAGCAGTTTGGACAGCAGAATTAATTCACCCCTCCACTTT
>-|TRBJ2-1|-|TRBV6-1
CASRLLGTLAGSYNEQFF
TGTGCCAGCAGACTTCTCGGGACCCTGGCTGGATCCTACAATGAGCAGTTCTTC
>-|TRBJ2-1|-|TRBV2
CASSGQETQFF
TGTGCCAGCAGCGGCCAAGAGACCCAGTTCTTC
>-|TRBJ2-7|-|TRBV7-2
CASSSPGAYEHYF
TGTGCCAGCAGCTCCCCGGGGGCCTACGAGCACTACTTC
>-|TRBJ1-1|once|TRBV25-1
CTSSELRGMNTEAFF
TGTACCAGCAGTGAATTAAGGGGCATGAACACTGAAGCTTTCTTT
>-|TRBJ2-3|many|TRBV9
CASSVGRFAGSDTQYF
TGTGCCAGCAGCGTAGGCCGATTTGCAGGGTCAGATACGCAGTATTTT
>-|TRBJ2-3|once|TRBV2
CASSEVYTQYF
TGTGCCAGCAGTGAAGTTTATACGCAGTATTTT
>TRBD2|TRBJ2-7|many|TRBV29-1
CSALLAGGSYEQYF
TGCAGCGCCCTGCTAGCGGGGGGCTCCTACGAGCAGTACTTC
>-|TRBJ2-5|few|TRBV4-1
CASSQWPRETQYF
TGCGCCAGCAGCCAATGGCCGAGAGAGACCCAGTACTTC
>TRBD2|TRBJ2-3|few|TRBV6-5
CASSYSGGANTDTQYF
TGTGCCAGCAGTTACTCCGGGGGGGCGAACACAGATACGCAGTATTTT
>TRBD2|TRBJ2-1|-|TRBV4-1
CASSQDWTSEYNEQFF
TGCGCCAGCAGCCAAGACTGGACTAGCGAGTACAATGAGCAGTTCTTC
>-|TRBJ1-1|-|TRBV15
CATSRKGGDLDTEAFF
TGTGCCACCAGCAGGAAGGGTGGCGACTTGGACACTGAAGCTTTCTTT
>TRBD2|TRBJ2-3|few|TRBV2
CASLRGVREDTQYF
TGTGCCAGCTTACGGGGGGTCCGTGAGGATACGCAGTATTTT
>-|TRBJ2-5|few|TRBV2
CASSATERPNQETQYF
TGTGCCAGCAGTGCCACTGAGCGGCCCAACCAAGAGACCCAGTACTTC
>-|TRBJ2-2|-|TRBV6-1
CASTIAWGLFF
TGTGCCAGCACCATTGCTTGGGGGCTGTTTTTT
>TRBD1|TRBJ2-7|few|TRBV5-1
CASQTGGAGNEQYF
TGCGCCAGTCAAACAGGGGGCGCAGGTAACGAGCAGTACTTC
>-|TRBJ2-7|many|TRBV10-3
CAISDRVKDEQYF
TGTGCCATCAGTGACAGGGTGAAAGACGAGCAGTACTTC
>TRBD2|TRBJ2-7|once|TRBV6-1
CASTAGLAPYEQYF
TGTGCCAGCACCGCCGGACTAGCCCCTTACGAGCAGTACTTC
>TRBD1|TRBJ1-5|-|TRBV6-6
CASGQGLISNQPQHF
TGTGCCAGCGGACAGGGTCTGATCAGCAATCAGCCCCAGCATTTT
>TRBD2|TRBJ2-5|-|TRBV9
CASSVAGASGYNEQYF
TGTGCCAGCAGCGTAGCTGGGGCTAGCGGCTACAATGAGCAGTACTTC
>TRBD1|TRBJ2-7|few|TRBV6-6
CASSYPGQANEQYF
TGTGCCAGCAGTTACCCCGGACAGGCCAACGAGCAGTACTTC
>TRBD2|TRBJ2-1|-|TRBV7-2
CASSPRTSKETQFF
TGTGCCAGCAGCCCCAGGACTAGTAAAGAGACCCAGTTCTTC
>-|TRBJ1-5|-|TRBV20-1
CSVGPVDQPQHF
TGCAGTGTGGGGCCAGTTGATCAGCCCCAGCATTTT
>-|TRBJ2-1|few|TRBV28
CASRLRTVSSYNEQFF
TGTGCCAGCAGGCTAAGGACGGTGAGCTCCTACAATGAGCAGTTCTTC
>-|TRBJ1-5|-|TRBV20-1
CSARFPGSNQPQHF
TGCAGTGCTAGATTTCCTGGTAGCAATCAGCCCCAGCATTTT
>-|TRBJ1-2|few|TRBV4-1
CASSRPTYNYGYTF
TGCGCCAGCAGCCGCCCGACTTATAACTATGGCTACACCTTC
>-|TRBJ2-7|once|TRBV11-2
CASSQWAAVPYEQYF
TGTGCCAGCAGCCAATGGGCGGCGGTTCCCTACGAGCAGTACTTC
>-|TRBJ1-1|few|TRBV29-1
CSVAIGRLNTEAFF
TGCAGCGTAGCAATAGGACGATTGAACACTGAAGCTTTCTTT
>-|TRBJ2-7|-|TRBV5-1
CASSRMTGTPTDEQYF
TGCGCCAGCAGCCGTATGACCGGGACTCCAACGGACGAGCAGTACTTC
>-|TRBJ2-1|-|TRBV12-3/TRBV12-4
CASSIPWEPYNEQFF
TGTGCCAGCTCTATCCCGTGGGAGCCCTACAATGAGCAGTTCTTC
>-|TRBJ2-5|few|TRBV7-2
CASSLVPRKTMGTQYF
TGTGCCAGCAGCTTAGTGCCCCGGAAGACTATGGGGACCCAGTACTTC
>TRBD1|TRBJ1-2|-|TRBV28
CASRDPQGGNYGYTF
TGTGCCAGCAGGGACCCCCAGGGGGGGAACTATGGCTACACCTTC
>-|TRBJ2-1|-|TRBV20-1
CSAPHLGDTYNEQFF
TGCAGTGCTCCCCATCTCGGGGACACCTACAATGAGCAGTTCTTC
>-|TRBJ2-7|-|TRBV10-3
CAISESLPPTLSYNEQYF
TGTGCCATCAGTGAGTCGTTGCCTCCAACCTTGTCCTACAATGAGCAGTACTTC
>TRBD1|TRBJ2-5|-|TRBV4-2
CASSHSGTGQNEQYF
TGTGCCAGCAGCCATTCTGGGACAGGGCAAAATGAGCAGTACTTC
>TRBD1|TRBJ1-5|-|TRBV3-1
CASSRGTVPGQPQHF
TGTGCCAGCAGCCGAGGGACAGTGCCAGGTCAGCCCCAGCATTTT
>TRBD1|TRBJ2-4|many|TRBV5-1
CASSPGQAKNIQYF
TGCGCCAGCAGCCCGGGACAGGCCAAAAACATTCAGTACTTC
>TRBD1|TRBJ1-6|once|TRBV27
CASSLSRTGNNSPLHF
TGTGCCAGCAGTTTATCTCGGACAGGGAATAATTCACCCCTCCACTTT
>-|TRBJ2-7|few|TRBV5-1
CASYEGLTYNEQYF
TGCGCCAGCTATGAGGGGTTGACCTACAATGAGCAGTACTTC
>-|TRBJ1-4|few|TRBV6-6
CASSYGGNEKLFF
TGTGCCAGCAGTTACGGGGGTAATGAAAAACTGTTTTTT
>-|TRBJ1-2|-|TRBV5-6
CASSRDISYGYTF
TGTGCCAGCAGCCGGGACATTTCCTATGGCTACACCTTC
>-|TRBJ2-2|-|TRBV27
CASSLWGSGELFF
TGTGCCAGCAGTTTATGGGGATCCGGGGAGCTGTTTTTT
>-|TRBJ2-5|-|TRBV20-1
CSAWALENEQYF
TGCAGTGCATGGGCCCTAGAGAATGAGCAGTACTTC
>TRBD1|TRBJ2-1|-|TRBV12-3/TRBV12-4
CVSNHRGSYNEQFF
TGTGTCAGCAACCACAGGGGCTCCTACAATGAGCAGTTCTTC
>-|TRBJ2-7|-|TRBV28
CASSLVQMTYEQYF
TGTGCCAGCAGTTTAGTCCAGATGACCTACGAGCAGTACTTC
>-|TRBJ2-3|-|TRBV10-3
CAISGERYTDTQYF
TGTGCCATCAGTGGCGAGCGCTACACAGATACGCAGTATTTT